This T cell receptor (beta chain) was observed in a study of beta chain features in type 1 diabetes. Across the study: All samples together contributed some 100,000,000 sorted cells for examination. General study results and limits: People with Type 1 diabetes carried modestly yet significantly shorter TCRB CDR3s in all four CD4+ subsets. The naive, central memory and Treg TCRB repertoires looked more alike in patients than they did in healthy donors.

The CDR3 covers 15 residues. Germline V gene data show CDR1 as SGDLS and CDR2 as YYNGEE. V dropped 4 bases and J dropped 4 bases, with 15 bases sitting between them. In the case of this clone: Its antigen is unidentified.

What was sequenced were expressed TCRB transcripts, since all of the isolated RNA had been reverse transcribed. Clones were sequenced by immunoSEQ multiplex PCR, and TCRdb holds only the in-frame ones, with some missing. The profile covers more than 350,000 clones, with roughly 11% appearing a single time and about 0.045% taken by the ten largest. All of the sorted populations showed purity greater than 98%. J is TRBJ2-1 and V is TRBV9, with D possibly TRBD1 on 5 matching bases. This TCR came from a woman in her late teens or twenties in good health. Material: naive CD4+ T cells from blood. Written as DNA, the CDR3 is TGTGCCAGCAGCCCGATGACATGGACATACAATGAGCAGTTCTTC. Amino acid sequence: CASSPMTWTYNEQFF.